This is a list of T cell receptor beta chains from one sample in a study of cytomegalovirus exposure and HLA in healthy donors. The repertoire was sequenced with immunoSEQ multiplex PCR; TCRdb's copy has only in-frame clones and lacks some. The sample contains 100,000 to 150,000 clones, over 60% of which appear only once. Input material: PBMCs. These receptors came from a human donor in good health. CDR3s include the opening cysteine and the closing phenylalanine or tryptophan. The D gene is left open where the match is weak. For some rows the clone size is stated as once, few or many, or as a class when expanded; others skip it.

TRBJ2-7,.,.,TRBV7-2,CASSLDGSYEQYF,TGTGCCAGCAGCTTAGACGGCTCCTACGAGCAGTACTTC
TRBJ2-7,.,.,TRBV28,CASSSLPRYEQYF,TGTGCCAGCAGTTCCTTACCGAGGTACGAGCAGTACTTC
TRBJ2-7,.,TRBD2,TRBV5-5,CASSFRTSRYEQYF,TGTGCCAGCAGCTTCCGGACTAGCAGGTACGAGCAGTACTTC
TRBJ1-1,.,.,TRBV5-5,CASSTPNNAEAFF,TGTGCCAGCAGCACACCCAACAATGCTGAAGCTTTCTTT
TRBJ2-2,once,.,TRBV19,CASRGMGQNTGELFF,TGTGCCAGTAGGGGGATGGGACAGAACACCGGGGAGCTGTTTTTT
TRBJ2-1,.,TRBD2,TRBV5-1,CASSPGLAGINEQFF,TGCGCCAGCAGCCCGGGACTAGCGGGGATCAATGAGCAGTTCTTC
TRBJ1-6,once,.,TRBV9,CASSAEGGVDSPLHF,TGTGCCAGCAGCGCCGAGGGAGGGGTAGATTCACCCCTCCACTTT
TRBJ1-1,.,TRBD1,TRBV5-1,CASRIRTGSNTEAFF,TGCGCCAGCAGAATAAGGACAGGGTCGAACACTGAAGCTTTCTTT
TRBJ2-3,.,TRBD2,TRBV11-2,CASSADRLAAGDTQYF,TGTGCCAGCAGCGCGGACCGACTAGCGGCCGGGGATACGCAGTATTTT
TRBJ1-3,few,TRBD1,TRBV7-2,CASSPETGPGNTIYF,TGTGCCAGCAGCCCAGAGACAGGGCCCGGAAACACCATATATTTT
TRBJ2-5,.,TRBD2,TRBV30,CAWNKRELIQETQYF,TGTGCCTGGAACAAGCGGGAGCTAATACAAGAGACCCAGTACTTC
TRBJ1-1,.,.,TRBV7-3,CASSQTPGHLNTEAFF,TGTGCCAGCAGCCAAACCCCAGGTCACCTGAACACTGAAGCTTTCTTT
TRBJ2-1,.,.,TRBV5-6,CASSLVIAKGSYNEQFF,TGTGCCAGCAGCTTGGTTATTGCGAAGGGGTCCTACAATGAGCAGTTCTTC
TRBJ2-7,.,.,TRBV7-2,CASSLANLRTRYEQYF,TGTGCCAGCAGCTTAGCTAACCTTAGGACACGTTACGAGCAGTACTTC
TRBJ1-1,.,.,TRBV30,CAWSAPSTGNTEAFF,TGTGCCTGGAGTGCCCCCTCTACAGGGAACACTGAAGCTTTCTTT
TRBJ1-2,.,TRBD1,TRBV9,CASSSRDSRANYGYTF,TGTGCCAGCAGCTCAAGGGACAGCCGAGCTAACTATGGCTACACCTTC
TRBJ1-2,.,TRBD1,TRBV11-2,CASSSYRDRGYGYTF,TGTGCCAGCAGCTCGTACCGGGACAGGGGCTATGGCTACACCTTC
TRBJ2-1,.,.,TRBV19,CASSPGRGTYNEQFF,TGTGCCAGTAGCCCCGGGCGGGGCACGTACAATGAGCAGTTCTTC
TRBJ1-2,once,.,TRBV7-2,CASSLAIGGWGYTF,TGTGCCAGCAGCTTAGCAATTGGGGGCTGGGGCTACACCTTC
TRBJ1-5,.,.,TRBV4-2,CASSQGQGPNQPQHF,TGTGCCAGCAGCCAAGGCCAGGGTCCCAATCAGCCCCAGCATTTT
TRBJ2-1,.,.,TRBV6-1,CASNRRDYNEQFF,TGTGCCAGCAACCGCCGGGACTACAATGAGCAGTTCTTC
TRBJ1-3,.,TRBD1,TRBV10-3,CDISEKGTGERGNTIYF,TGTGACATCAGTGAAAAAGGGACAGGGGAGCGTGGAAACACCATATATTTT
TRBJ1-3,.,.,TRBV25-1,CASSEMSGAGNTIYF,TGTGCCAGCAGTGAGATGTCAGGGGCCGGAAACACCATATATTTT
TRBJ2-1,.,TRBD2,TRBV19,CASSLGLAGGEQFF,TGTGCCAGTAGCCTGGGACTAGCGGGAGGGGAGCAGTTCTTC
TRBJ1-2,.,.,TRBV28,CASSLGGQSNGDTF,TGTGCCAGCAGTTTGGGAGGGCAGTCTAATGGGGACACCTTC